This T cell receptor beta chain derives from a study of prognosis after radiotherapy for stage I lung cancer. This clonotype was observed many times. The TCR beta CDR3 region was amplified from genomic DNA, with two rounds of multiplex PCR being used for the amplification. First-round PCR used primers specific to each TRBV and TRBJ gene. TCRdb redid the calling of the multiplex PCR reads with MiXCR, one entry per CDR3 protein. The table lists approximately 17,000 distinct CDR3 sequences, over 25% of them singletons, with approximately 33% in the top ten. This CDR3 comprises 17 residues. V trimming: 3 bases; J trimming: 1 base; junction bases outside the gene matches: 7. CDR1 GTSNPN and CDR2 SVGIG come from the germline V gene (reference sequence).

This chain connects TRBV30 to TRBJ2-6; 9 nucleotides match TRBD1. This clonotype originated in a donor of 50 years or more with non-small cell lung cancer. Here the sequenced sample was PBMCs, taken before or after stereotactic body radiation therapy (not recorded which). The CDR3 bases are TGTGCCTGGAGACTACCCGGGACAGGGTCTGGGGCCAACGTCCTGACTTTC. It is translated as CAWRLPGTGSGANVLTF.